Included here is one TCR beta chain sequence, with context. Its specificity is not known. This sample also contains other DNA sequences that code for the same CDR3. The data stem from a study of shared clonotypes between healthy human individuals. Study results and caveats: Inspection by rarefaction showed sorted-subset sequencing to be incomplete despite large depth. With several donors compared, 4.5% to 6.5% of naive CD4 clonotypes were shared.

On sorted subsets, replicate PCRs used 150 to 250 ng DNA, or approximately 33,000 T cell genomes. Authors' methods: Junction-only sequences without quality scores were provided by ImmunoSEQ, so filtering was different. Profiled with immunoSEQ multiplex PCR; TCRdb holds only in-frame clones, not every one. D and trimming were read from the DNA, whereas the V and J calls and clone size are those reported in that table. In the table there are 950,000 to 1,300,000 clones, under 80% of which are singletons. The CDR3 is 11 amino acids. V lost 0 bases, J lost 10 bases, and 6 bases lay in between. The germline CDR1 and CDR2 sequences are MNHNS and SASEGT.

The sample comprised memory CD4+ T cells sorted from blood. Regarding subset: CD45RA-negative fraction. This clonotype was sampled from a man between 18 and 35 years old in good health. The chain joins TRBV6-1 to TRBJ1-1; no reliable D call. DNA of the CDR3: TGTGCCAGCAGTGAAGCGCGCGGAGCTTTCTTT. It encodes CASSEARGAFF.